This T cell receptor beta chain was sequenced during a study of T cell responses to AZD1222 COVID-19 vaccine. TCRdb keeps only in-frame clones here, not all; method: immunoSEQ multiplex PCR. Of about 66,000 clones listed, 60% to 85% are singletons. The CDR3 extends over 16 amino acids. The germline gives CDR1 SGHRS, CDR2 YFSETQ. V gave up 0 bases and J gave up 5 bases, with 12 bases separating them. The study, taken as a whole, reports: Reportedly, nearly half the spike-specific TCRs target unmutated variant regions. The peak T cell response came first, and repertoires were sampled only after it. Spike-specific TCR repertoires showed rising breadth and depth after two AZD1222 doses.

To note about this clone: Its antigen is as yet unknown.

The TCR sequence derives from an adult in good health. Material: peripheral blood, obtained on day 0 of MenACWY control vaccination. The rearrangement uses TRBV5-1 and TRBJ1-6, with D unresolved. The CDR3 loop is CASSLAGSLNNSPLHF. DNA of the CDR3: TGCGCCAGCAGCTTGGCCGGCAGCCTTAATAATTCACCCCTCCACTTT.